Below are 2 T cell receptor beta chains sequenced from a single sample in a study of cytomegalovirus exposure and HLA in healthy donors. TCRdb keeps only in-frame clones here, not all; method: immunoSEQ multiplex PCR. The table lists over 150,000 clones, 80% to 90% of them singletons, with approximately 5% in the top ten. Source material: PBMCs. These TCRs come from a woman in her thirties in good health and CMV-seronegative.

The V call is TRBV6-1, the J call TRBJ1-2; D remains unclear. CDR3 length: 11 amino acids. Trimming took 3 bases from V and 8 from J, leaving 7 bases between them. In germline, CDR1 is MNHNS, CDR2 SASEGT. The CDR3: CASSESHGYTF. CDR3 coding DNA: TGTGCCAGCAGTGAGAGCCACGGCTACACCTTC.

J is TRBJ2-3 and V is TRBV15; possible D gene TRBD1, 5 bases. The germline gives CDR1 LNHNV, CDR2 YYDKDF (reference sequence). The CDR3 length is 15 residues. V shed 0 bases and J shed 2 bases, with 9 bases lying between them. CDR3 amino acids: CATSRDGANTDTQYF. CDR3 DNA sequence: TGTGCCACCAGCAGAGATGGGGCTAACACAGATACGCAGTATTTT.